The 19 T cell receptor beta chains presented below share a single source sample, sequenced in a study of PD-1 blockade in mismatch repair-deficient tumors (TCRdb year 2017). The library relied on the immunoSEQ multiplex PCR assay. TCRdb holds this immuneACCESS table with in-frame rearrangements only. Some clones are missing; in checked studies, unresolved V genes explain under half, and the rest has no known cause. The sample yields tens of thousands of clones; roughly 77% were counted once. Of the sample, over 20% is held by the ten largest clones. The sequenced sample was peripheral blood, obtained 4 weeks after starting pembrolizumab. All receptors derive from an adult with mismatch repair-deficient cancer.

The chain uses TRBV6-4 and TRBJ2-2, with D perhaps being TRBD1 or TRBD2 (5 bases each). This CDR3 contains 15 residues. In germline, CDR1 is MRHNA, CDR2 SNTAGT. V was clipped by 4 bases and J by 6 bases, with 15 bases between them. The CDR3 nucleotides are TGTGCCAGCAGTGTTGAGAGTGGGGGATCCGGGGAGCTGTTTTTT. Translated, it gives CASSVESGGSGELFF.

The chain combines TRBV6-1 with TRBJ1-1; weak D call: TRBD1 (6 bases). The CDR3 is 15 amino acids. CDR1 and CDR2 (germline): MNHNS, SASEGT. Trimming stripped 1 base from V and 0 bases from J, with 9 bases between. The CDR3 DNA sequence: TGTGCCAGCAGTGAAGGGACAGCTATGAACACTGAAGCTTTCTTT. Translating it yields CASSEGTAMNTEAFF.

CDR3 sequence reads: CASSPGAGGTATQYF. CDR3 bases: TGTGCCAGCAGCCCCGGAGCGGGGGGGACGGCGACCCAGTACTTC. The J gene is TRBJ2-5, the V gene TRBV7-6, with 10 bases fitting TRBD2. This CDR3 contains 15 residues. Germline CDR1 and CDR2: SGHVS and FNYEAQ. V shed 5 bases, J shed 7 bases, and the junction held 10 bases outside the gene matches.

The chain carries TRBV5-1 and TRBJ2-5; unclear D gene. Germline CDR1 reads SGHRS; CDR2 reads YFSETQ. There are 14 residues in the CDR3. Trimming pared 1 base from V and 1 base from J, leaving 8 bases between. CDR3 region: CASSLIQAQETQYF. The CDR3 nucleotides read TGCGCCAGCAGCTTGATTCAGGCCCAAGAGACCCAGTACTTC.

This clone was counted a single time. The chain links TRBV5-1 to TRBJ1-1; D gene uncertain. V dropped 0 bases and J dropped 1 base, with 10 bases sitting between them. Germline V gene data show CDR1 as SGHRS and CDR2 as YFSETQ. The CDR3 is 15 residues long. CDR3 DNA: TGCGCCAGCAGCTTGGGGTTAGGATGGAACACTGAAGCTTTCTTT. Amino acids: CASSLGLGWNTEAFF.

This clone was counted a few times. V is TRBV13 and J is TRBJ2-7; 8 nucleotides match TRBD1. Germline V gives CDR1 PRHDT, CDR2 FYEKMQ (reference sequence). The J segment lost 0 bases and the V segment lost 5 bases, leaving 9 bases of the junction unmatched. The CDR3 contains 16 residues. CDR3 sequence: CASSHRTGRISYEQYF. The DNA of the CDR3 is TGTGCCAGCAGCCATCGGACAGGGAGGATCTCCTACGAGCAGTACTTC.

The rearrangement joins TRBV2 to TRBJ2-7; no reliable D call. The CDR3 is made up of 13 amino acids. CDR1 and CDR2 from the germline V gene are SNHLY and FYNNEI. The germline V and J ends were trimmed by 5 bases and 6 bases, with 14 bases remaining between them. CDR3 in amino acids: CASSPDASGEQYF. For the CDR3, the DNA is TGTGCCAGCAGTCCTGACGCCTCCGGCGAGCAGTACTTC.

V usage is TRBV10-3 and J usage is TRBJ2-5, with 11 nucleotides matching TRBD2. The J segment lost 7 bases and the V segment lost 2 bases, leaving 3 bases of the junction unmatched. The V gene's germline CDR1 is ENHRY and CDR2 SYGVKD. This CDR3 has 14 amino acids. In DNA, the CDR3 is TGTGCCATCAGTGAGACTAGCGGGGGTATGACCCAGTACTTC. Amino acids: CAISETSGGMTQYF.

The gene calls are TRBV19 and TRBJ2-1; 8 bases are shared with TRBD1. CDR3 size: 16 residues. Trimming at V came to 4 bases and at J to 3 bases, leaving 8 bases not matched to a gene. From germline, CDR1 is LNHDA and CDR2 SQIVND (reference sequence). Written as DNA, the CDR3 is TGTGCCAGTAGTACAATCACAGGGGGATTCTACAATGAGCAGTTCTTC. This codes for CASSTITGGFYNEQFF. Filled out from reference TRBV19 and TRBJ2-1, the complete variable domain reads DGGITQSPKYLFRKEGQNVTLSCEQNLNHDAMYWYRQDPGQGLRLIYYSQIVNDFQKGDIAEGYSVSREKKESFPLTVTSAQKNPTAFYLCASSTITGGFYNEQFFGPGTRLTVL.

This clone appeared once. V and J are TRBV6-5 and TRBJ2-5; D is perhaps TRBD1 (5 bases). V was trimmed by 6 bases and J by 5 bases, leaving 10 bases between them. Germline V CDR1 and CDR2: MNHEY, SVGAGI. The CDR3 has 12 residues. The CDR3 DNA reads TGTGCCAGCAGAGAAGGGGTCGAGACCCAGTACTTC. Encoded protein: CASREGVETQYF.

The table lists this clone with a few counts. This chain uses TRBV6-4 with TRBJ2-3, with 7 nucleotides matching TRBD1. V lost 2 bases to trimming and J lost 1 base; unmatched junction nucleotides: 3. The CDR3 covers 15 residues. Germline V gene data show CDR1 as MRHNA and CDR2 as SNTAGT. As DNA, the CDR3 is TGTGCCAGCAGTGACGCCACAGGGGGCACAGATACGCAGTATTTT. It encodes CASSDATGGTDTQYF.

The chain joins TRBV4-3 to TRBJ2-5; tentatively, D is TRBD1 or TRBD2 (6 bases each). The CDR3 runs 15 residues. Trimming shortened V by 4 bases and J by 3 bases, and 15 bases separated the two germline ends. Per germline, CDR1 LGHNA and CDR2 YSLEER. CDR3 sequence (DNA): TGCGCCAGCAGCCCCTACCCGAGGGGGGAAGAGACCCAGTACTTC. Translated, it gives CASSPYPRGEETQYF.

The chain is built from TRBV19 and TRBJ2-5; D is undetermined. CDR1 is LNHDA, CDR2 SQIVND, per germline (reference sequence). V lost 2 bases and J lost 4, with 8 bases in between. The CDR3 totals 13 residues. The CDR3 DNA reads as TGTGCCAGTAGTATACTGCCGGGAGAGACCCAGTACTTC. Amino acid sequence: CASSILPGETQYF.

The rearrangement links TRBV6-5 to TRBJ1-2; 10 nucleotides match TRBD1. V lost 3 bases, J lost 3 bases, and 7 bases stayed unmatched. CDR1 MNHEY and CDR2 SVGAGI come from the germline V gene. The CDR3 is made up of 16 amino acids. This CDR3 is CASSYHPGQGHYGYTF. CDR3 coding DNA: TGTGCCAGCAGTTATCACCCGGGACAGGGGCACTATGGCTACACCTTC.

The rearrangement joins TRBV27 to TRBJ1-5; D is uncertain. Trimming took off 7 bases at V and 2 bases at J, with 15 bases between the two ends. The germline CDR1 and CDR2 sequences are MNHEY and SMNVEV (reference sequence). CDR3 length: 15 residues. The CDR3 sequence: CASKEFRAGNQPQHF. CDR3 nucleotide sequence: TGTGCCAGCAAAGAATTTAGGGCTGGCAATCAGCCCCAGCATTTT.

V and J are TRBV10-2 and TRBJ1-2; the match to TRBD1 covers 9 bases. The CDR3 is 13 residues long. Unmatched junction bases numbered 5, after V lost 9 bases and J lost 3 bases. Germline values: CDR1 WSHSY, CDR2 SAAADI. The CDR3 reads CASWDRAHYGYTF. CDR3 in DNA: TGCGCCAGTTGGGACAGGGCTCACTATGGCTACACCTTC.

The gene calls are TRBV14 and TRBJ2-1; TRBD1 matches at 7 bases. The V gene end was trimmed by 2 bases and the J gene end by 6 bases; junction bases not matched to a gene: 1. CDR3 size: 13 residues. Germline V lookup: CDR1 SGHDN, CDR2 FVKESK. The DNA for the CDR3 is TGTGCCAGCAGCCAAAGACAGGGCAATGAGCAGTTCTTC. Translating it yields CASSQRQGNEQFF.

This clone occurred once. The CDR3 reads CASIPPGGQETQYF. CDR3 nucleotide sequence: TGTGCCAGCATCCCTCCGGGCGGACAAGAGACCCAGTACTTC. The chain couples TRBV11-2 to TRBJ2-5, with unresolved D. Trimming cost V 7 bases and J 2 bases, with 14 bases left between them. CDR1 is SGHAT, CDR2 FQNNGV, per germline. The CDR3 runs 14 residues.

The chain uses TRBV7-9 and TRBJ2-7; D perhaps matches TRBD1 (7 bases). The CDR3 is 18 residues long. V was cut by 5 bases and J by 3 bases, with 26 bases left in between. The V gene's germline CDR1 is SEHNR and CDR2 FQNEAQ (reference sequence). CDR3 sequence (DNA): TGTGCCAGCAGCACCATGGCGCTAAGTCAGGGGGGAGGCTACGAGCAGTACTTC. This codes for CASSTMALSQGGGYEQYF.